The rows below give T cell receptor beta chains drawn from one sample of a study of cytomegalovirus exposure and HLA in healthy donors. This table comes from immunoSEQ multiplex PCR, and its TCRdb copy is limited to in-frame clones, with some not included. The data contain approximately 190,000 clones, around four fifths of them seen just once; the ten biggest clones take up less than 8.5%. The specimen was PBMCs. All receptors derive from a man in his late teens or twenties in good health and CMV-seropositive. CDR3s include the opening cysteine and the closing phenylalanine or tryptophan. D genes are given only for firm matches. Rows give clone size only sometimes, using once, few, many, or a class for an expanded clone.

CDR3nt: TGTGCCTGGAACAACCACAGGACAGGGAATGGCTACACCTTC
CDR3aa: CAWNNHRTGNGYTF
abundance: few
j_gene: TRBJ1-2
v_gene: TRBV30
d_gene: TRBD1

CDR3nt: TGTGCCTGGGAGGCGGGGGTGAACACTGAAGCTTTCTTT
CDR3aa: CAWEAGVNTEAFF
abundance: -
j_gene: TRBJ1-1
v_gene: TRBV30
d_gene: -

CDR3nt: TGTGCCAGCAGTCTGGGGCCCAACACTGAAGCTTTCTTT
CDR3aa: CASSLGPNTEAFF
abundance: once
j_gene: TRBJ1-1
v_gene: TRBV27
d_gene: -

CDR3nt: TGCAGCGTTTCGGTGGCCTACCGGGGCGAGCAGTACTTC
CDR3aa: CSVSVAYRGEQYF
abundance: -
j_gene: TRBJ2-7
v_gene: TRBV29-1
d_gene: -

CDR3nt: TGCGCCAGCAGCCAAGTGCTAGCGGGAGTGTTAGGTACGCAGTATTTT
CDR3aa: CASSQVLAGVLGTQYF
abundance: -
j_gene: TRBJ2-3
v_gene: TRBV4-3
d_gene: TRBD2

CDR3nt: TGCGCCAGCAGTGGGGCAGATTATGGCTACACCTTC
CDR3aa: CASSGADYGYTF
abundance: -
j_gene: TRBJ1-2
v_gene: TRBV10-2
d_gene: -

CDR3nt: TGTGCCAGCAGCCCCGGACAGGGGATCTACGAGCAGTACTTC
CDR3aa: CASSPGQGIYEQYF
abundance: once
j_gene: TRBJ2-7
v_gene: TRBV7-9
d_gene: TRBD1

CDR3nt: TGTGCCAGCAGCCCGACTAGCGGGAGTTCCTACGAGCAGTACTTC
CDR3aa: CASSPTSGSSYEQYF
abundance: -
j_gene: TRBJ2-7
v_gene: TRBV7-9
d_gene: TRBD2

CDR3nt: TGTGCCAGCAGACCAACAGCCCCGGGACAGGGATACTATGGCTACACCTTC
CDR3aa: CASRPTAPGQGYYGYTF
abundance: -
j_gene: TRBJ1-2
v_gene: TRBV13
d_gene: TRBD1

CDR3nt: TGCGCCAGCAGCCAAGATGGAGGACAGGGGGCTGAAGCTTTCTTT
CDR3aa: CASSQDGGQGAEAFF
abundance: -
j_gene: TRBJ1-1
v_gene: TRBV4-3
d_gene: TRBD1

CDR3nt: TGTGCCAGCAGCCAAGGGGGGGGACTAGCGACCGGGGAGCTGTTTTTT
CDR3aa: CASSQGGGLATGELFF
abundance: -
j_gene: TRBJ2-2
v_gene: TRBV4-2
d_gene: TRBD2

CDR3nt: TGCGCCAGCAGCTTGTACTCCTCCTACGAGCAGTACTTC
CDR3aa: CASSLYSSYEQYF
abundance: -
j_gene: TRBJ2-7
v_gene: TRBV5-1
d_gene: -

CDR3nt: TGTGCCAGTAGTATTCTGAGGGCGGGCGGTGGCTACACCTTC
CDR3aa: CASSILRAGGGYTF
abundance: -
j_gene: TRBJ1-2
v_gene: TRBV19
d_gene: -

CDR3nt: TGTGCCAGCAGCCAGACTAGCGGGAGGGCCGGGGAGACCCAGTACTTC
CDR3aa: CASSQTSGRAGETQYF
abundance: -
j_gene: TRBJ2-5
v_gene: TRBV25-1
d_gene: TRBD2

CDR3nt: TGTGCCAGCAGCAGCAGCTTAGCGGAGGATGGAACAGATACGCAGTATTTT
CDR3aa: CASSSSLAEDGTDTQYF
abundance: -
j_gene: TRBJ2-3
v_gene: TRBV21-1
d_gene: -

CDR3nt: TGTGCCAGCAGTGAATTCAGGGCAGGGGGACACAATGAGCAGTTCTTC
CDR3aa: CASSEFRAGGHNEQFF
abundance: -
j_gene: TRBJ2-1
v_gene: TRBV25-1
d_gene: TRBD1

CDR3nt: TGTGCCAGCTCCTCTCGACAGGGGTTAGAGACCCAGTACTTC
CDR3aa: CASSSRQGLETQYF
abundance: once
j_gene: TRBJ2-5
v_gene: TRBV18
d_gene: TRBD1

CDR3nt: TGTGCCAGCAGCTACTACTTCTTCTCGAGGTCCCCAGATACGCAGTATTTT
CDR3aa: CASSYYFFSRSPDTQYF
abundance: -
j_gene: TRBJ2-3
v_gene: TRBV5-6
d_gene: -